A selection of T cell receptor beta chains follows, all from one sample in a study of shared clonotypes between healthy human individuals. The table came from immunoSEQ multiplex PCR; TCRdb's copy has only in-frame clones and leaves some out. Of roughly 2 million clones detected, 90% to 96% appear once; the ten largest clones hold 0.1% to 0.15%. Input material: naive CD4+ T cells sorted from blood. These receptors were obtained from a man aged 18 to 35 in good health. The CDR3 runs from the conserved cysteine through the conserved F or W.

v_gene	len	j_gene	CDR3aa
TRBV29-1	14	TRBJ2-7	CSVVLLAGAHEQYF
TRBV6-1	14	TRBJ1-1	CASKTALLNTEAFF
TRBV7-2	16	TRBJ2-5	CASSVMGQVGKETQYF
TRBV6-5	12	TRBJ2-1	CASSRGGNEQFF
TRBV5-4	13	TRBJ2-7	CASSLAGPGEQYF
TRBV11-1	18	TRBJ2-3	CASSLGSWGRGTTDTQYF
TRBV5-6	13	TRBJ2-7	CASSLSGVYEQYF
TRBV19	13	TRBJ2-5	CASSVSSPETQYF
TRBV6-5	14	TRBJ1-5	CASSGGQGRQPQHF
TRBV6-6	15	TRBJ2-2	CASRRGELGTGELFF
TRBV6-7	17	TRBJ2-7	CASSSRHPTGTWQGQYF
TRBV4-1	14	TRBJ1-2	CASSQDRPNYGYTF
TRBV5-5	16	TRBJ2-5	CASSPGLASVQETQYF
TRBV5-4	14	TRBJ2-1	CASSSKTGVNEQFF
TRBV13	12	TRBJ2-7	CASSLVRGEQYF